The rows below give T cell receptor beta chains drawn from one sample of a study of CD8+ T cells in alopecia areata. Measured with immunoSEQ multiplex PCR; TCRdb has only the in-frame clones, and not every one. The profile shows over 100,000 clones, roughly three fifths of them singletons. The specimen was CD8+ T cells sorted from blood, collected at week 24, from a patient treated with tofacitinib. The receptor source for this set is a human donor with alopecia areata. The CDR3 runs from the conserved cysteine through the conserved F or W. The D gene is left open where the match is weak. The size field is filled for only some rows; it gives once, few, many or a size class.

V gene	D gene	clone size	J gene	CDR3 protein	CDR3 DNA
TRBV5-6	-	-	TRBJ2-7	CASSYDSYEQYF	TGTGCCAGCAGCTACGACAGCTACGAGCAGTACTTC
TRBV29-1	-	-	TRBJ2-1	CSLRGQYNEQFF	TGCAGTCTCAGGGGACAATACAATGAGCAGTTCTTC
TRBV7-9	-	few	TRBJ1-1	CASSFLPEAFF	TGTGCCAGCAGCTTTCTGCCTGAAGCTTTCTTT
TRBV6-5	-	-	TRBJ1-2	CASSYSIGAYGYTF	TGTGCCAGCAGTTACTCGATCGGAGCCTATGGCTACACCTTC
TRBV10-3	-	-	TRBJ2-7	CAISESGQGTHEQYF	TGTGCCATCAGTGAGTCCGGTCAAGGAACCCACGAGCAGTACTTC
TRBV29-1	-	-	TRBJ1-4	CSVTRDAGEKLFF	TGCAGCGTTACCCGGGACGCCGGGGAAAAACTGTTTTTT
TRBV4-1	-	few	TRBJ1-5	CASSPRMTQPQHF	TGCGCCAGCAGCCCCAGGATGACTCAGCCCCAGCATTTT
TRBV2	-	-	TRBJ1-2	CASSDDNNYGYTF	TGTGCCAGCAGTGATGACAATAACTATGGCTACACCTTC
TRBV6-1	-	-	TRBJ1-1	CASGGVVPPEAFF	TGTGCCAGCGGTGGAGTCGTCCCGCCAGAAGCTTTCTTT
TRBV27	-	few	TRBJ1-1	CASSLSTRASEAFF	TGTGCCAGCAGTTTATCGACCAGGGCCTCTGAAGCTTTCTTT
TRBV10-3	-	few	TRBJ2-3	CAISDIVSDTQYF	TGTGCCATCAGTGATATAGTTTCAGATACGCAGTATTTT
TRBV7-8	-	-	TRBJ2-5	CASSLVSGGGETQYF	TGTGCCAGCAGCTTAGTTTCCGGGGGCGGAGAGACCCAGTACTTC
TRBV7-9	-	-	TRBJ2-7	CASSLEGYSYEQYF	TGTGCCAGCAGCTTAGAGGGGTACTCCTACGAGCAGTACTTC
TRBV5-6	-	-	TRBJ2-2	CASSPGPGELFF	TGTGCCAGCAGCCCGGGTCCCGGGGAGCTGTTTTTT
TRBV5-6	-	few	TRBJ1-1	CASSLGEGGNWNTEAFF	TGTGCCAGCAGCTTGGGAGAGGGAGGGAATTGGAACACTGAAGCTTTCTTT
TRBV13	-	-	TRBJ2-7	CASSLTGLAYEQYF	TGTGCCAGCAGCCTTACAGGGCTTGCCTACGAGCAGTACTTC
TRBV7-9	TRBD1	-	TRBJ2-7	CASSFTGQGGYEQYF	TGTGCCAGCAGCTTTACGGGACAGGGAGGCTACGAGCAGTACTTC
TRBV27	-	-	TRBJ2-5	CASSLLGGQETQYF	TGTGCCAGCAGTTTACTGGGTGGACAAGAGACCCAGTACTTC
TRBV4-2	TRBD2	-	TRBJ2-5	CASSQDRGGEQETQYF	TGTGCCAGCAGCCAAGATCGCGGGGGGGAGCAAGAGACCCAGTACTTC
TRBV11-2	-	once	TRBJ1-5	CASSLGGGSNQPQHF	TGTGCCAGCAGCTTAGGGGGAGGAAGCAATCAGCCCCAGCATTTT
TRBV11-2	-	-	TRBJ2-7	CASSSWDRIRPYEQYF	TGTGCCAGCAGCTCCTGGGACCGAATCCGGCCCTACGAGCAGTACTTC
TRBV7-9	-	-	TRBJ1-1	CASSSSRGRWTEAFF	TGTGCCAGCAGCTCATCCCGGGGGAGGTGGACTGAAGCTTTCTTT
TRBV29-1	TRBD1	few	TRBJ2-1	CSVRSGGNEQFF	TGCAGCGTTAGATCAGGGGGAAATGAGCAGTTCTTC
TRBV2	-	-	TRBJ1-1	CASSDGFPAEAFF	TGTGCCAGCAGTGACGGTTTCCCCGCTGAAGCTTTCTTT